A selection of T cell receptor beta chains follows, all from one sample in a study of cytomegalovirus exposure and HLA in healthy donors. Measured with immunoSEQ multiplex PCR; TCRdb has only the in-frame clones, and not every one. The profile shows roughly 120,000 clones, 8.5% to 10% of them singletons. The sequencing input was PBMCs. The receptor set was obtained from a young man in good health and CMV-seronegative. CDR3s include the opening cysteine and the closing phenylalanine or tryptophan. D genes are given only for firm matches. Clone sizes are given selectively: once, few, many, or a class where the clone is expanded.

V gene,CDR3 length,clone size,D gene,J gene,CDR3 DNA,CDR3 protein
TRBV10-3,12,few,-,TRBJ1-4,TGTGCCATCAGTGAGAGACAGGAAAAACTGTTTTTT,CAISERQEKLFF
TRBV11-3,16,-,-,TRBJ2-2,TGTGCCAGCAGCCAGGGGTATAGAGGGAACACCGGGGAGCTGTTTTTT,CASSQGYRGNTGELFF
TRBV9,14,-,TRBD1,TRBJ2-7,TGTGCCAGCAGCGCGACAGGGGGGCCCGGCGAGCAGTACTTC,CASSATGGPGEQYF
TRBV29-1,14,few,TRBD1,TRBJ1-5,TGCAGCGTGGGGACAGGGGGGGTGAATCAGCCCCAGCATTTT,CSVGTGGVNQPQHF
TRBV5-1,15,few,-,TRBJ2-7,TGCGCCAGCAGCTTGGCTACGGGACTTAACTACGAGCAGTACTTC,CASSLATGLNYEQYF
TRBV5-1,16,few,TRBD1,TRBJ2-3,TGCGCCAGCAGCACCGAAAAGACAGGGGTCGGAGATACGCAGTATTTT,CASSTEKTGVGDTQYF
TRBV7-9,13,-,TRBD1,TRBJ1-2,TGTGCCAGCAGCACACAGGGGGAGGGTGGCTACACCTTC,CASSTQGEGGYTF
TRBV7-9,18,-,TRBD1,TRBJ1-3,TGTGCCAGCAGCATGAGACAGGGGCATGAATTCTCTGGAAACACCATATATTTT,CASSMRQGHEFSGNTIYF
TRBV11-2,13,few,TRBD1,TRBJ2-5,TGTGCCAGCAGCCCAGGGACAGGGCAGACCCAGTACTTC,CASSPGTGQTQYF
TRBV28,12,-,-,TRBJ1-2,TGTGCCAGCAGTTTAGTAAACTATGGCTACACCTTC,CASSLVNYGYTF
TRBV5-4,15,-,TRBD1,TRBJ2-3,TGTGCCAGCAGCAGGTCCGGGACAGGGGGTGAAACGCAGTATTTT,CASSRSGTGGETQYF
TRBV19,15,few,-,TRBJ2-2,TGTGCCAGTAGTATCCCCGGGACAAACACCGGGGAGCTGTTTTTT,CASSIPGTNTGELFF
TRBV7-6,17,-,TRBD1,TRBJ2-5,TGTGCCAGCAGCCAAAGCCGGGACAGGGGGCGCCGTGAGACCCAGTACTTC,CASSQSRDRGRRETQYF
TRBV21-1,14,-,-,TRBJ1-2,TGTGCCAGCAGCAAAGTCGGGACTTACTATGGCTACACCTTC,CASSKVGTYYGYTF
TRBV30,11,few,-,TRBJ2-7,TGTGCCTGGAGGCTGGGCTCGGAGCAGTACTTC,CAWRLGSEQYF
TRBV19,13,few,-,TRBJ2-7,TGTGCCAGTAGTATCCAACAGGGAAACGAGCAGTACTTC,CASSIQQGNEQYF
TRBV30,12,few,-,TRBJ2-7,TGTGCCTGGGGAAGGGGGAGCTACGAGCAGTACTTC,CAWGRGSYEQYF
TRBV7-9,14,few,TRBD1,TRBJ1-5,TGTGCCAGCAGCTTGGGACAGACCGGACAGCCCCAGCATTTT,CASSLGQTGQPQHF
TRBV4-3,16,few,TRBD2,TRBJ2-7,TGCGCCAGCAGCCGCCAGACTAGCGGGGGGACCTACGAGCAGTACTTC,CASSRQTSGGTYEQYF
TRBV7-9,16,-,TRBD1,TRBJ2-1,TGTGCCAGCAGCTTAAGCCCGGACAGGGCAATGAATGAGCAGTTCTTC,CASSLSPDRAMNEQFF
TRBV6-5,13,-,-,TRBJ1-1,TGTGCCAGCAGAACACAGGAGAACACTGAAGCTTTCTTT,CASRTQENTEAFF
TRBV7-2,15,-,-,TRBJ1-6,TGTGCCAGCAGCTTAGACTCCCAGGGAAATTCACCCCTCCACTTT,CASSLDSQGNSPLHF
TRBV18,15,-,TRBD1,TRBJ1-1,TGTGCCAGCTCACCCAGGACAGGGTCTAGCACTGAAGCTTTCTTT,CASSPRTGSSTEAFF
TRBV7-6,12,few,-,TRBJ2-5,TGTGCCAGCAGCCGTAGTCGAGAGACCCAGTACTTC,CASSRSRETQYF
TRBV7-9,12,-,-,TRBJ1-4,TGTGCCAGCAGCGGCCGATTACAAAAACTGTTTTTT,CASSGRLQKLFF
TRBV27,14,few,TRBD2,TRBJ2-7,TGTGCCAGCAGTTTAGGGCGGGGGGCTTACGAGCAGTACTTC,CASSLGRGAYEQYF